This T cell receptor beta chain was identified during a study of shared clonotypes between healthy human individuals. Looking at the study overall: The study used three CD4 naive, three CD4 memory, two CD8 naive and one CD8 memory plate per donor.

Clones were read by immunoSEQ multiplex PCR, and TCRdb kept only the in-frame ones, dropping some. Found here are approximately 2.4 million clones, roughly 95% of them singletons; the top ten hold around 0.13%. The receptor was derived from a man younger than 30 in good health. The sample taken for sequencing was naive CD4+ T cells sorted from blood. This sample's subset: CD45RA+ positively selected.

The CDR3 DNA follows: TGTGCCAGTAAGGAGACGTCCTACAATGAGCAGTTCTTC. It yields the protein CASKETSYNEQFF. The chain recombines TRBV19 with TRBJ2-1, with D unclear. Trimming removed 7 bases from V and 1 base from J, with 8 bases in between. The length of the CDR3 is 13 residues. The germline gives CDR1 LNHDA, CDR2 SQIVND (reference sequence).